Given below is one TCR beta chain in context. V lost 3 bases and J 3 bases, leaving 9 bases between the germline ends. The CDR3 totals 13 residues. CDR1 and CDR2 from the germline V gene are SGHAT and FQNNGV. Seattle enrolled patients during active infection and tracked them longitudinally. The data originate from a study of blood T cell repertoires in COVID-19. Across the whole study: Whether acute or convalescent, the COVID-19 samples came from the United States, Italy and Spain. In each case, the material was cDNA or gDNA derived from T cells, B-cell-depleted T cells, or PBMCs.

In the authors' workflow: Reference gene primers were amplified, and this amplification served to estimate nucleated cell counts. The method was immunoSEQ multiplex PCR; TCRdb's version includes in-frame clones alone and lacks a portion of them. V, J and clone size reflect that table, while D and trimming were determined from the DNA. The repertoire holds approximately 330,000 clones, with almost 90% as singletons. The chain combines TRBV11-2 with TRBJ2-7; possible D gene TRBD1, 5 bases. This clonotype originated in a middle-aged woman with COVID-19, enrolled during active disease. Material: peripheral blood. The CDR3 DNA reads as TGTGCCAGCAGCTTTTCTGACAGCTACGAGCAGTACTTC. Protein sequence: CASSFSDSYEQYF.